These T cell receptor beta chains were read from a single sample in a study of cytomegalovirus exposure and HLA in healthy donors. Profiled with immunoSEQ multiplex PCR; TCRdb holds only in-frame clones, not every one. Of about 65,000 clones in the sample, over 85% were seen once. The material sequenced was PBMCs. The receptors come from a man between 18 and 35 years old in good health and CMV-seropositive. Each CDR3 is given with its conserved first and last residue. The D gene is left open where the match is weak. The listing skips clone size in some rows; elsewhere it reads once, few, many or a size class.

CASSPRDRSSGNTIYF,TGTGCCAGCTCACCTCGGGACAGATCCTCTGGAAACACCATATATTTT,TRBJ1-3,TRBD1,NA,TRBV18
CASSHTLDRGGYTF,TGTGCCAGCAGCCATACCTTAGACAGGGGTGGCTACACCTTC,TRBJ1-2,TRBD1,NA,TRBV6-5
CASSLSGISYEQYF,TGTGCTAGCAGCTTAAGCGGGATTAGTTACGAGCAGTACTTC,TRBJ2-7,TRBD2,once,TRBV7-7
CSARTGGSQYF,TGCAGTGCCCGGACAGGGGGGTCCCAGTACTTC,TRBJ2-5,TRBD1,NA,TRBV20-1
CAIRSTGGHEQYF,TGTGCCATCAGATCGACAGGGGGCCACGAGCAGTACTTC,TRBJ2-7,TRBD1,NA,TRBV10-3
CASSSPAGPTGELFF,TGTGCCAGCAGTTCCCCAGCAGGGCCCACCGGGGAGCTGTTTTTT,TRBJ2-2,NA,NA,TRBV28
CASRATGVGNQPQHF,TGTGCCAGCAGGGCTACAGGGGTGGGGAATCAGCCCCAGCATTTT,TRBJ1-5,TRBD1,NA,TRBV2
CASSETPSAYNEQFF,TGTGCCAGCAGTGAAACACCTAGCGCCTACAATGAGCAGTTCTTC,TRBJ2-1,NA,NA,TRBV6-1
CASGARDRALYGYTF,TGTGCCAGCGGAGCCCGGGACAGAGCTCTCTATGGCTACACCTTC,TRBJ1-2,TRBD1,NA,TRBV28
CASRTDRDHEAFF,TGTGCCAGCAGGACGGACAGGGACCATGAAGCTTTCTTT,TRBJ1-1,TRBD1,NA,TRBV6-1
CASSLQRTGSAEAFF,TGTGCCAGCAGTTTACAAAGGACAGGGTCCGCGGAAGCTTTCTTT,TRBJ1-1,TRBD1,NA,TRBV27
CSASQNTEAFF,TGCAGTGCTAGTCAGAACACTGAAGCTTTCTTT,TRBJ1-1,NA,NA,TRBV20-1
CASSERGQHEETQYF,TGTGCCAGCAGTGAAAGGGGACAACACGAAGAGACCCAGTACTTC,TRBJ2-5,NA,few,TRBV2
CASRSGGYEQYF,TGTGCCAGCAGGTCGGGGGGCTACGAGCAGTACTTC,TRBJ2-7,TRBD2,NA,TRBV2
CASSISRGFTEAFF,TGTGCCAGTAGTATATCCCGGGGGTTCACTGAAGCTTTCTTT,TRBJ1-1,NA,NA,TRBV19
CASSTEPGQANEKLFF,TGTGCCAGCAGCACCGAGCCGGGACAGGCTAATGAAAAACTGTTTTTT,TRBJ1-4,TRBD1,NA,TRBV9
CASSQLRTGSDEKLFF,TGTGCCAGCAGCCAATTACGGACAGGGTCGGACGAAAAACTGTTTTTT,TRBJ1-4,TRBD1,NA,TRBV14
CASSQGGLAGGWETQYF,TGCGCCAGCAGCCAAGGAGGACTAGCGGGAGGCTGGGAGACCCAGTACTTC,TRBJ2-5,TRBD2,NA,TRBV4-3
CASTLRGSLAEPQHF,TGTGCCAGCACTTTAAGGGGCAGCCTCGCTGAGCCCCAGCATTTT,TRBJ1-5,NA,NA,TRBV6-1
CASSPSGIETQYF,TGTGCCAGTAGTCCTAGCGGGATTGAGACCCAGTACTTC,TRBJ2-5,TRBD2,NA,TRBV19